This entry lists 31 T cell receptor beta chains sequenced from one sample in a study of cytomegalovirus exposure and HLA in healthy donors. The primer mix had 60 Vbeta and 13 Jbeta primers. Method: immunoSEQ multiplex PCR; TCRdb's copy keeps in-frame clones and lacks some. Of 200,000 to 250,000 clones listed, approximately 82% are singletons. Material for sequencing was PBMCs. These receptor sequences come from a woman in her forties in good health and CMV-seronegative.

V is TRBV19 and J is TRBJ2-7; tentatively, D is TRBD2 (5 bases). V lost 5 bases and J lost 0, with 11 bases in between. CDR3 length equals 14 residues. The germline V gene has CDR1 LNHDA and CDR2 SQIVND (reference sequence). The CDR3 loop is CASSSPGFSYEQYF. The CDR3, as DNA: TGTGCCAGTAGTTCCCCGGGGTTCTCCTACGAGCAGTACTTC.

This chain links TRBV6-5 with TRBJ2-7; D remains unclear. CDR1 and CDR2 (germline): MNHEY, SVGAGI. Trimming removed 2 bases from V and 0 bases from J, with 8 bases in between. CDR3 length: 14 amino acids. DNA of the CDR3: TGTGCCAGCAGTTACATACGGAGCTCCTACGAGCAGTACTTC. It yields the protein CASSYIRSSYEQYF.

The chain employs TRBV6-6 and TRBJ2-2; 8 bases are a match to TRBD2. Germline CDR1 and CDR2: MNHNY and SVGAGI (reference sequence). The CDR3 loop spans 15 amino acids. Trimming took 7 bases from V and 1 from J; bases not matched to a gene: 5. Here the CDR3 DNA reads TGTGCCAGCAACCCGGGACTAGGGAACACCGGGGAGCTGTTTTTT. This sequence encodes CASNPGLGNTGELFF.

The gene calls are TRBV7-9 and TRBJ2-7; 7 bases are shared with TRBD1. With V trimmed by 5 bases and J by 6 bases, 7 bases remained unmatched. The CDR3 extends over 13 amino acids. Germline lookup yields CDR1 SEHNR and CDR2 FQNEAQ (reference sequence). CDR3 sequence: CASSTQTGTEQYF. The CDR3 nucleotides are TGTGCCAGCAGCACCCAGACAGGGACCGAGCAGTACTTC.

This chain connects TRBV19 to TRBJ2-3, with 11 bases fitting TRBD2. Looked up from germline, CDR1 is LNHDA and CDR2 is SQIVND (reference sequence). The ends lost 0 bases at V and 2 bases at J; junction bases unmatched: 4. The CDR3 has 17 amino acids. CDR3 nucleotide sequence: TGTGCCAGTAGTATAGATACTAGCGGGGGAGCCACAGATACGCAGTATTTT. It codes for CASSIDTSGGATDTQYF. The full variable domain, completed using reference TRBV19 and TRBJ2-3, is DGGITQSPKYLFRKEGQNVTLSCEQNLNHDAMYWYRQDPGQGLRLIYYSQIVNDFQKGDIAEGYSVSREKKESFPLTVTSAQKNPTAFYLCASSIDTSGGATDTQYFGPGTRLTVL.

This clone has a handful of counts. This same CDR3 is encoded by further DNA sequences in the sample. The CDR3 spells CASSYGGTEAFF. The CDR3 coding sequence is TGTGCCAGCAGTTACGGCGGCACTGAAGCTTTCTTT. The chain recombines TRBV6-6 with TRBJ1-1; D not certain. V gave up 2 bases and J gave up 4 bases, with 5 bases separating them. CDR1 is MNHNY, CDR2 SVGAGI, per germline (reference sequence). The CDR3 has 12 amino acids.

In its sample, this clone was seen once. J is TRBJ1-6 and V is TRBV9; no clear D gene. The CDR3 is 14 amino acids. The V gene's germline CDR1 is SGDLS and CDR2 YYNGEE. The V gene lost 3 bases and the J gene lost 7 bases, with 11 bases spanning the gap. This CDR3 reads CASSGTVGNSPLHF. CDR3 nucleotide sequence: TGTGCCAGCAGCGGGACTGTAGGCAATTCACCCCTCCACTTT.

The chain carries TRBV25-1 and TRBJ2-5; D is ambiguous. V lost 7 bases and J 5 bases, leaving 8 bases between the germline ends. Looked up from germline, CDR1 is MGHDK and CDR2 is SYGVNS. The CDR3 totals 11 residues. The CDR3 loop is CASTSLETQYF. The CDR3 coding sequence is TGTGCCAGCACTTCTTTGGAGACCCAGTACTTC.

The gene calls are TRBV6-4 and TRBJ2-5; unclear D gene. The V gene's germline CDR1 is MRHNA and CDR2 SNTAGT. CDR3 length: 13 amino acids. Trimming removed 0 bases from V and 7 bases from J, with 9 bases in between. This CDR3 reads CASSDSARGTQYF. The CDR3 DNA reads TGTGCCAGCAGTGACTCAGCAAGAGGGACCCAGTACTTC.

The CDR3 bases are TGTGCCAGCAGCTTCCGGGGGGTGAACACTGAAGCTTTCTTT. Its translation: CASSFRGVNTEAFF. V usage is TRBV7-9 and J usage is TRBJ1-1; TRBD1 might be the D (5 bases). Trimming removed 3 bases at V and 0 bases at J, with 8 bases between. The length of the CDR3 is 14 residues. CDR1 is SEHNR and CDR2 is FQNEAQ in the germline V gene (reference sequence).

As regards this clone: This CDR3 is also generated by other DNA sequences in the sample. The V call is TRBV19, the J call TRBJ2-7, with 8 bases fitting TRBD1. CDR1 LNHDA and CDR2 SQIVND come from the germline V gene (reference sequence). Trimming removed 5 bases from V and 1 base from J; junction bases left unmatched: 4. The CDR3 sequence is 14 residues long. The CDR3 nucleotides are TGTGCCAGTAGTCCTACAGGGGGATCCTACGAGCAGTACTTC. It yields the protein CASSPTGGSYEQYF.

V and J are TRBV5-4 and TRBJ2-7; 7 bases agree with TRBD2. The V segment lost 4 bases and the J segment 2 bases; nucleotides outside the gene matches: 12. This CDR3 is 16 amino acids long. Germline loops: CDR1 SGHNT, CDR2 YYREEE (reference sequence). This CDR3 reads CASSGGPGLNTYEQYF. The CDR3 DNA is TGTGCCAGCAGCGGTGGGCCGGGACTAAATACCTACGAGCAGTACTTC.

The chain uses TRBV7-6 and TRBJ2-2; TRBD2 agrees at 10 bases. The CDR3 is made up of 16 amino acids. Germline V gene data show CDR1 as SGHVS and CDR2 as FNYEAQ. Losses at the gene ends were 3 bases for V and 1 base for J; bases not matched to a gene: 2. CDR3: CASSLVAGGNTGELFF. The DNA of the CDR3 is TGTGCCAGCAGCTTGGTAGCGGGAGGGAACACCGGGGAGCTGTTTTTT.

This sequence joins TRBV7-9 and TRBJ2-5, with 10 bases that match TRBD2. The CDR3 spans 18 residues. J lost 2 bases, V lost 7 bases, and 16 bases had no gene match. CDR1 is SEHNR, CDR2 FQNEAQ, per germline (reference sequence). CDR3 nucleotide sequence: TGTGCCAGCAACCCGGGGGCAACTAGCGGGGACTTTCAAGAGACCCAGTACTTC. Its protein is CASNPGATSGDFQETQYF.

The V call is TRBV5-1, the J call TRBJ2-1; D may be TRBD1 (6 bases). Germline loops: CDR1 SGHRS, CDR2 YFSETQ. This CDR3 is built from 15 residues. V shed 3 bases and J shed 0 bases, with 10 bases lying between them. CDR3 region: CASSYRQASYNEQFF. The CDR3 nucleotides read TGCGCCAGCAGCTACCGACAGGCCTCCTACAATGAGCAGTTCTTC.

J is TRBJ2-1 and V is TRBV15, with D perhaps matching TRBD2 (7 bases). The CDR3 spans 16 residues. Trimming left V 5 bases short and J 6 bases short, with 20 bases between. The V gene's germline CDR1 is LNHNV and CDR2 YYDKDF (reference sequence). The CDR3 is CATSSRGGAPGNEQFF. The CDR3 coding sequence is TGTGCCACCAGCTCAAGGGGGGGGGCCCCCGGCAATGAGCAGTTCTTC.

The table lists this clone with a few counts. The gene calls are TRBV4-1 and TRBJ2-2; 13 bases match TRBD2. With 1 base clipped from V and 5 bases from J, the junction kept 4 bases outside the gene matches. The CDR3 runs to 17 residues. Germline V gene data show CDR1 as MGHRA and CDR2 as YSYEKL. The CDR3 loop is CASSQGLAGGPTGELFF. CDR3 bases: TGCGCCAGCAGCCAAGGACTAGCGGGGGGACCAACCGGGGAGCTGTTTTTT.

This chain joins TRBV2 and TRBJ2-1; 7 bases map to TRBD1. Trimming took 2 bases from V and 6 from J; bases not matched to a gene: 1. There are 13 residues in the CDR3. Germline values: CDR1 SNHLY, CDR2 FYNNEI. CDR3 amino acids: CASSEYRGNEQFF. For the CDR3, the DNA is TGTGCCAGCAGTGAATACAGGGGCAATGAGCAGTTCTTC.

The V gene is TRBV30, the J gene TRBJ1-6; perhaps TRBD1 as D (6 bases). CDR3 length: 13 amino acids. The V gene's germline CDR1 is GTSNPN and CDR2 SVGIG (reference sequence). Between the trimmed V and J ends, which lost 2 bases and 7 bases, there was a span of 9 bases. The CDR3 is CAWSWDKNSPLHF. CDR3 DNA: TGTGCCTGGAGTTGGGACAAGAATTCACCCCTCCACTTT.

This sequence joins TRBV5-1 and TRBJ1-1; a weak D match, TRBD1 (6 bases). With 0 bases removed from V and 0 bases from J, the gap between germline ends came to 15 bases. The CDR3 is 17 amino acids. Per germline, CDR1 SGHRS and CDR2 YFSETQ. The CDR3 reads CASSLGEQGPMNTEAFF. The CDR3, as DNA: TGCGCCAGCAGCTTGGGGGAACAGGGCCCGATGAACACTGAAGCTTTCTTT.

The chain is built from TRBV7-3 and TRBJ2-1, with 8 bases lining up with TRBD2. J was trimmed by 5 bases and V by 1 base; bases with no gene match: 7. Germline loops: CDR1 SGHTA, CDR2 FQGTGA. The CDR3 is 16 amino acids. The CDR3 region is CASSLIGGGPDNEQFF. In DNA, the CDR3 is TGTGCCAGCAGCTTAATTGGCGGGGGGCCGGACAATGAGCAGTTCTTC.

The J gene is TRBJ1-6, the V gene TRBV5-4, with TRBD1 as a possible D gene (5 bases). Germline V CDR1 and CDR2: SGHNT, YYREEE (reference sequence). The CDR3 sequence is 15 residues long. V was cut by 4 bases and J by 5 bases, with 13 bases left in between. CDR3 sequence: CASSVPGLNNSPLHF. As DNA, the CDR3 is TGTGCCAGCAGCGTCCCGGGACTCAATAATTCACCCCTCCACTTT.

The chain links TRBV5-1 to TRBJ2-2; 8 positions match TRBD1. CDR3 length equals 16 residues. V lost 2 bases to trimming and J lost 7 bases; unmatched junction nucleotides: 10. Germline V gene sequence: CDR1 SGHRS, CDR2 YFSETQ. CDR3 sequence (DNA): TGCGCCAGCAGCTTTCGAGACAGGGGAGACCGCGGGGAGCTGTTTTTT. Translation: CASSFRDRGDRGELFF.

The chain is built from TRBV20-1 and TRBJ2-5; the D is unclear. CDR3 size: 11 residues. Trimming cost V 0 bases and J 5 bases, with 4 bases left between them. Germline V CDR1 and CDR2: DFQATT, SNEGSKA (reference sequence). The DNA for the CDR3 is TGCAGTGCTAGAGAGGAGGAGACCCAGTACTTC. Its protein is CSAREEETQYF.

The J gene is TRBJ1-1, the V gene TRBV7-9, with a weak D call TRBD1 (6 bases). The V end lost 2 bases, the J end lost 5 bases, and 24 bases lay between the germline ends. The CDR3 covers 18 residues. Germline V gene lookup returns CDR1 SEHNR and CDR2 FQNEAQ (reference sequence). As DNA, the CDR3 is TGTGCCAGCAGCTTAATCCTGCTCGACAGAGCTAGGGGGACTGAAGCTTTCTTT. Amino acids: CASSLILLDRARGTEAFF. The full variable domain, with the rest looked up from reference TRBV7-9 and TRBJ1-1, is DTGVSQNPRHKITKRGQNVTFRCDPISEHNRLYWYRQTLGQGPEFLTYFQNEAQLEKSRLLSDRFSAERPKGSFSTLEIQRTEQGDSAMYLCASSLILLDRARGTEAFFGQGTRLTVV.

The chain is built from TRBV30 and TRBJ2-1; TRBD1 agrees at 9 bases. J gave up 7 bases and V 3 bases, and 1 base lay outside the gene matches. Germline loops: CDR1 GTSNPN, CDR2 SVGIG (reference sequence). This CDR3 has 12 amino acids. The CDR3 DNA reads TGTGCCTGGAGAGGACAGGGGAATGAGCAGTTCTTC. Its protein product is CAWRGQGNEQFF.

The V gene is TRBV7-3, the J gene TRBJ2-3; TRBD2 aligns across 12 bases. The germline V gene encodes CDR1 SGHTA and CDR2 FQGTGA. This CDR3 is built from 14 residues. V trimming: 5 bases; J trimming: 6 bases; junction bases outside the gene matches: 3. CDR3 bases: TGTGCCAGCAGCCCTAGCGGGGGGGAGGATACGCAGTATTTT. Translation: CASSPSGGEDTQYF.

The chain combines TRBV7-8 with TRBJ2-7; D unclear. The germline gives CDR1 SGHVS, CDR2 FQNEAQ. The CDR3 is made up of 12 amino acids. The ends were cut back, 2 bases at V and 3 bases at J, with 5 bases in the middle. CDR3 coding DNA: TGTGCCAGCAGCTTAACTATCTACGAGCAGTACTTC. It translates to CASSLTIYEQYF.

The chain combines TRBV4-1 with TRBJ1-1; D gene ambiguous. There are 14 residues in the CDR3. Germline-derived CDR1 and CDR2 are MGHRA and YSYEKL. The V end was cut by 1 base, the J end by 1 base, with 7 bases between. CDR3 sequence reads: CASSQGPRNTEAFF. The CDR3, as DNA: TGCGCCAGCAGCCAAGGTCCCCGGAACACTGAAGCTTTCTTT.

V gene TRBV19 combines with J gene TRBJ1-5; D not resolved. The germline gives CDR1 LNHDA, CDR2 SQIVND (reference sequence). The V and J ends lost 7 bases and 3 bases respectively, with 16 bases between them. This CDR3 comprises 15 residues. The DNA of the CDR3 is TGTGCCAGTATAGATACCGCCGGGTACAATCAGCCCCAGCATTTT. Protein sequence: CASIDTAGYNQPQHF. Looking up the rest from reference TRBV19 and TRBJ1-5 gives the full variable domain: DGGITQSPKYLFRKEGQNVTLSCEQNLNHDAMYWYRQDPGQGLRLIYYSQIVNDFQKGDIAEGYSVSREKKESFPLTVTSAQKNPTAFYLCASIDTAGYNQPQHFGDGTRLSIL.

This chain links TRBV5-6 with TRBJ2-7; TRBD2 matches at 10 bases. The CDR3 has 15 residues. The J segment lost 1 base and the V segment lost 4 bases, leaving 5 bases of the junction unmatched. Germline loops: CDR1 SGHDT, CDR2 YYEEEE. The CDR3, as DNA: TGTGCCAGCAGCCCGGGACTAGCGTATTCCTACGAGCAGTACTTC. Translating it yields CASSPGLAYSYEQYF.